Sequencing of this TCR beta chain was carried out in a study of CD8+CD57+ T cells in acquired aplastic anemia. Study-wide context: Quantities of DNA derived from sorted CD4+ and CD8+ cells averaged approximately 3 ug.

For CDR3 and TCR beta VDJ profiling, genomic DNA was the template used. Each CDR3 protein gets one entry after TCRdb re-called the reads with MiXCR. The sample shows around 200,000 distinct CDR3 sequences, roughly 63% of them seen only once. Concerning this clonotype: Its antigen is unidentified.

In patients chosen for sequencing, flow cytometry had shown CD8+CD57+ cell expansion. Every one of the patients had aplastic anemia (severe, acquired). Receipt of therapy had not occurred in any patient by the time of blood sampling. Germline V gene data show CDR1 as DFQATT and CDR2 as SNEGSKA (reference sequence). The V end was cut by 3 bases, the J end by 3 bases, with 20 bases between. The CDR3 covers 16 residues. Whole-study findings and limits: Patients and controls shared nearly 30 CD8+ CDR3 sequences, highly expressed in patients.

The clonotype originates from a human donor with aplastic anemia. The material sequenced was sorted CD4+, CD8+, or CD8+CD57+ T cells (not recorded which) from PBMCs. This rearrangement joins TRBV20-1 to TRBJ1-2; D might be TRBD1 (5 bases). CDR3 sequence: CSASDPQGGWDYGYTF. The CDR3 DNA reads as TGCAGTGCTAGTGACCCCCAGGGAGGGTGGGACTATGGCTACACCTTC.